The rows below give T cell receptor beta chains drawn from one sample of a study of T-cell reconstitution after alpha-beta-depleted transplantation in children. One entry per CDR3 protein results from TCRdb running MiXCR on the PCR reads. This sample carries a few hundred thousand distinct CDR3 sequences, approximately 10% of them seen once, and the ten largest clones take 4.5% to 6%. Source: PBMCs from the stem cell graft donor, taken from the stem cell graft. The receptor set was obtained from a human donor who donated a stem cell graft to a child with acute myeloid leukemia. The CDR3 runs from the conserved cysteine through the conserved F or W. The D gene is left open where the match is weak. Clone size is stated in some rows and not others, as once, few, many or a class when expanded.

size: NA
D: NA
J: TRBJ2-5
V: TRBV5-1
DNA: TGCGCCAGCGTTAGTAGCCCCGGCAGGGAGACCCAGTACTTC
CDR3: CASVSSPGRETQYF

size: few
D: TRBD2
J: TRBJ2-5
V: TRBV3-1
DNA: TGTGCCAGCAGCCGAGGTAGCGGGGGCCAGTACTTC
CDR3: CASSRGSGGQYF

size: many
D: NA
J: TRBJ2-1
V: TRBV20-1
DNA: TGCAGTGCTAGAGTCGGAGAGCAGTTCTTC
CDR3: CSARVGEQFF

size: few
D: TRBD2
J: TRBJ2-7
V: TRBV5-1
DNA: TGCGCCAGCAGGTGGGGAGGGCCGTCAAGCGAGCAGTACTTC
CDR3: CASRWGGPSSEQYF

size: few
D: NA
J: TRBJ1-2
V: TRBV5-1
DNA: TGCGCCAGCAGCGGAACCGGGACAACCGGTTCCGTCGGCTACACCTTC
CDR3: CASSGTGTTGSVGYTF

size: few
D: NA
J: TRBJ2-1
V: TRBV12-5
DNA: TGTGCTAGTGGTTTGGGGTTTGCGACAGACTACAATGAGCAGTTCTTC
CDR3: CASGLGFATDYNEQFF

size: many
D: NA
J: TRBJ2-1
V: TRBV20-1
DNA: TGCAGTGCTACGGATCCCGGCCACAATGAGCAGTTCTTC
CDR3: CSATDPGHNEQFF

size: few
D: NA
J: TRBJ2-7
V: TRBV4-3
DNA: TGCGCCAGCAGCCAAAACGGCTACGAGCAGTACTTC
CDR3: CASSQNGYEQYF

size: NA
D: NA
J: TRBJ2-1
V: TRBV29-1
DNA: TGCAGCGTGGGAGAGGGGAATGAGCAGTTCTTC
CDR3: CSVGEGNEQFF

size: NA
D: NA
J: TRBJ1-3
V: TRBV14
DNA: TGTGCCAGCAGCCAAGTTGGGACAAGTTCTATATATTTT
CDR3: CASSQVGTSSIYF

size: few
D: TRBD1
J: TRBJ2-2
V: TRBV10-3
DNA: TGTGCCACCCTGGGACAGGGTGCTCTAGGGGAGCTGTTTTTT
CDR3: CATLGQGALGELFF

size: NA
D: NA
J: TRBJ1-1
V: TRBV12-5
DNA: TGTGCTAGTGGACTAATGAACACTGAAGCTTTCTTT
CDR3: CASGLMNTEAFF

size: many
D: NA
J: TRBJ2-3
V: TRBV7-6
DNA: TGTGCCAGCAGCTTAGCTTTGGAAGGCACAGATACGCAGTATTTT
CDR3: CASSLALEGTDTQYF

size: few
D: NA
J: TRBJ1-5
V: TRBV7-2
DNA: TGTGCCAGCAGCCGGGGGGGGACGTTTAGCAATCAGCCCCAGCATTTT
CDR3: CASSRGGTFSNQPQHF